Listed below are T cell receptor beta chains from one sample, sequenced in a study of cytomegalovirus exposure and HLA in healthy donors. Sequencing was performed with immunoSEQ multiplex PCR; in TCRdb, only in-frame clones are kept and a portion is missing. This sample has 130,000 to 150,000 clones, with 60% to 85% found just once. The material sequenced was PBMCs. Receptor source: a man between 18 and 29 years old in good health and CMV-seronegative. Each CDR3 is given with its conserved first and last residue. A D gene is named only where the DNA matches it firmly. Clone size, where shown, is once, few, many, or a class for clones that have expanded.

.	TRBV9	TRBD1	TRBJ2-1	TGTGCCAGCAGCGTAGCCGGGACAGTCACCTACAATGAGCAGTTCTTC	CASSVAGTVTYNEQFF
.	TRBV27	.	TRBJ2-5	TGTGCCAGCCGCTTAACGGGGGATGTGGAGACCCAGTACTTC	CASRLTGDVETQYF
.	TRBV28	.	TRBJ1-2	TGTGCCAGCAGTTCGCCGACATTGTATGGCTACACCTTC	CASSSPTLYGYTF
.	TRBV5-5	TRBD2	TRBJ2-1	TGTGCCAGCAGCCTCGAGGGACTAGCATACAATGAGCAGTTCTTC	CASSLEGLAYNEQFF
.	TRBV6-6	TRBD2	TRBJ2-7	TGTGCCAGCACCCCGACTAGCGGGGGTGCCTACGAGCAGTACTTC	CASTPTSGGAYEQYF
.	TRBV19	.	TRBJ2-1	TGTGCCAGTAGTTATGGCGGCCCCTACAATGAGCAGTTCTTC	CASSYGGPYNEQFF
once	TRBV27	.	TRBJ2-7	TGTGCCAGCAGTCCGCTCCTAGCTCTCGAACCTTACGAGCAGTACTTC	CASSPLLALEPYEQYF
.	TRBV10-1	TRBD2	TRBJ2-1	TGCGCCAGCAGTGAGTCGATTCCCGGACTAGCAGCTTACAATGAGCAGTTCTTC	CASSESIPGLAAYNEQFF
.	TRBV19	.	TRBJ1-4	TGTGCCAGTACCAAACCGTCCGGGTTTGGAAATGAAAAACTGTTTTTT	CASTKPSGFGNEKLFF
.	TRBV6-5	.	TRBJ2-3	TGTGCCAGCAGTACCCCAAGGGAGACCTCAGATACGCAGTATTTT	CASSTPRETSDTQYF
once	TRBV30	.	TRBJ2-7	TGTGCCTGGAGCCCCGGGATGATCTACGAGCAGTACTTC	CAWSPGMIYEQYF